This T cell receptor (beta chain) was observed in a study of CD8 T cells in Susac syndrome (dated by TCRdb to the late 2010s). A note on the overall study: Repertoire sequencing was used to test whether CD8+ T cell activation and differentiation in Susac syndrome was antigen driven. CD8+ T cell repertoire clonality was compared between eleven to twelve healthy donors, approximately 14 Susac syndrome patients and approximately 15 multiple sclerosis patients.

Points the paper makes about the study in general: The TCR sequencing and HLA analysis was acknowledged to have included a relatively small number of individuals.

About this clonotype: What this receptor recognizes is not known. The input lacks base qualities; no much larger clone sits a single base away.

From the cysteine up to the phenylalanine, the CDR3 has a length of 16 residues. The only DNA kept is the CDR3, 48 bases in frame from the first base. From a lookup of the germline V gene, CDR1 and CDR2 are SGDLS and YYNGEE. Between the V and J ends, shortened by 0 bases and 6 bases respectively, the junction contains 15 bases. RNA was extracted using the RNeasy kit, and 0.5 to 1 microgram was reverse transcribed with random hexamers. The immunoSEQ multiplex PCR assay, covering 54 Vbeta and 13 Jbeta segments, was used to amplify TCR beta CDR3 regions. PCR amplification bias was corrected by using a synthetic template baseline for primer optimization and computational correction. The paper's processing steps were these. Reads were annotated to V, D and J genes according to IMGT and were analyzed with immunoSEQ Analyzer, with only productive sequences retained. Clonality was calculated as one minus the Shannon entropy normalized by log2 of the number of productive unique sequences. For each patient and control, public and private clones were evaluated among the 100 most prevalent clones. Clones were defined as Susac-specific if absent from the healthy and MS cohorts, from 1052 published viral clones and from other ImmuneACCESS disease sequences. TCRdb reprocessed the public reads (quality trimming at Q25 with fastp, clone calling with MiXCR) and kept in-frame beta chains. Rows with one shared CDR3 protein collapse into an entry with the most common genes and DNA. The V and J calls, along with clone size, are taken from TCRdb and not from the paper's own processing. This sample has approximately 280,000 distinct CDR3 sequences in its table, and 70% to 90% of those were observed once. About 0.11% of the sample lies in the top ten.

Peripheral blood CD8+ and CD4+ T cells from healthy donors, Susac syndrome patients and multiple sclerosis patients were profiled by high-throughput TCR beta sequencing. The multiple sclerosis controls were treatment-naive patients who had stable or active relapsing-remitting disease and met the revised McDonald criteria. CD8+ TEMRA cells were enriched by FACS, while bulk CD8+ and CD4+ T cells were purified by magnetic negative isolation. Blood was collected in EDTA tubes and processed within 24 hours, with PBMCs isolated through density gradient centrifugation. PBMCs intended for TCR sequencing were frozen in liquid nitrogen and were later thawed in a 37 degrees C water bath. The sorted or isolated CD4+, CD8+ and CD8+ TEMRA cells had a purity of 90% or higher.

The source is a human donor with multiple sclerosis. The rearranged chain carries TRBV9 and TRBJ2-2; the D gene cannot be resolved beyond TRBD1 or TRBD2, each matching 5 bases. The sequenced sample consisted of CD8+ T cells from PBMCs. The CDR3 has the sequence CASSVVPDEGPGELFF. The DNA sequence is TGTGCCAGCAGCGTAGTCCCAGACGAGGGGCCCGGGGAGCTGTTTTTT.